This T cell receptor (beta chain) appears in the sequencing data of a study of neurological immune-mediated disorders. Study conclusions and caveats: Expanded clones shared no identical CDR3 amino acid sequences across subjects, which suggested private TCR-beta repertoires in all groups. The greatest degree of TCR clonal expansion was observed in HTLV-1-associated myelopathy, with the lowest in multiple sclerosis, below that of healthy controls.

V lost 6 bases and J 1 base, leaving 13 bases between the germline ends. The CDR3 length is 14 residues. Germline V gene data show CDR1 as DFQATT and CDR2 as SNEGSKA (reference sequence). Template-switch 5'RACE cDNA synthesis added a 10-nucleotide unique molecular identifier. TCRdb re-called the 5' RACE reads through MiXCR, storing one row per CDR3 protein. The profile shows 25,000 or so distinct CDR3 sequences, over 10% of them singletons. Time point in this sample: technical triplicate 1. The sorted libraries were made from 1 million CD4+ or CD8+ T cells. Many counts were recorded for this clonotype. The antigen is undetermined.

The sequence derives from a female donor with HTLV-1-associated myelopathy (HAM/TSP). The rearrangement links TRBV20-1 to TRBJ1-5, with D unclear. The sequenced sample was CD4+ T cells from blood. For the CDR3, the DNA is TGCAGTGCCACAGTTGGAGGAAGCAATCAGCCCCAGCATTTT. As protein: CSATVGGSNQPQHF.